The sequence of this T cell receptor (beta chain) was determined in a study of T cells after yellow fever vaccination. Study outcomes and limitations: Detected again after the booster were most primary-vaccination clones, at about 96% CD4 and approximately 85% CD8. Bulk-population clonotypes that are abundant could appear as contaminants in FACS-sorted repertoires.

5'RACE template switching generated TCR cDNA, adding a universal primer site and UMIs. Each CDR3 protein gets one entry after TCRdb re-called the 5' RACE reads with MiXCR. This table holds roughly 520,000 distinct CDR3 sequences, 20% to 25% found once. CDR1 and CDR2 (germline): SGDLS, YYNGEE. The CDR3 covers 14 residues. Trimming took 4 bases from V and 7 from J, leaving 17 bases between them. With regard to this clonotype: The antigen is not known.

This clonotype originated in a man between 18 and 35 years old who received the YFV17D yellow fever vaccine. The V and J genes are TRBV9 and TRBJ1-2; D remains ambiguous. The starting material was PBMCs, obtained roughly 20 days after the first yellow fever vaccination. CDR3: CASSPNDGSSGYTF. DNA of the CDR3: TGTGCCAGCAGCCCGAACGACGGTTCGAGTGGCTACACCTTC.